This record covers a single T cell receptor (beta chain). There are many counts of this clonotype. Its binding antigen is unknown. Base qualities were left out, and no much larger clone turns up one base away. Ophthalmopathy patients had moderately to severely active disease, Clinical Activity Score of at least 3, NOSPECS grade of at least 4, and disease duration under 3 months. Patients with other autoimmune diseases, uncontrolled infections, pregnancy or lactation were excluded. Diagnosis was based on clinical symptoms, serum thyroxine, TRAb, thyroid ultrasound and orbital computed tomography. PBMCs were isolated from 10 ml of fresh peripheral blood by Ficoll-Paque density gradient centrifugation. Total RNA was extracted with Trizol reagent and quality-checked on an Agilent 2100 Bioanalyzer. From its cysteine to its phenylalanine, the CDR3 spans 13 amino acids. The only DNA kept is the CDR3, 39 bases in frame from the first base. V drops 0 bases and J drops 6 bases, leaving 7 bases in between. For CDR1 and CDR2, the germline V gene lists SGHDT and YYEEEE.

The entry originates in a study of Graves' ophthalmopathy and Graves' hyperthyroidism (dated by TCRdb to 2016 to 2019). Study-wide context: Peripheral blood samples were taken at the time of initial diagnosis, before any treatment was given. To tell Graves' ophthalmopathy apart from Graves' hyperthyroidism, and to predict which patients would progress to ophthalmopathy, the study relied on TCR beta repertoire signatures. In total, over 130 blood samples were TCR-sequenced: some 43 ophthalmopathy, under 85 hyperthyroidism and some 17 hyperthyroidism-to-ophthalmopathy patients. To explore V-J signatures distinguishing ophthalmopathy from hyperthyroidism, a discovery set of about 99 patients (fewer than 45 ophthalmopathy, 55 to 60 stable hyperthyroidism) was enrolled. The independent validation cohort included about 20 hyperthyroidism patients plus 17 patients who later progressed from hyperthyroidism to ophthalmopathy. In five to seven hyperthyroidism patients, T-cell repertoires of thyroid tissue and blood were compared. Following sampling, methimazole starting at 30 mg daily was administered to hyperthyroidism patients, and high-dose intravenous methylprednisolone was administered to ophthalmopathy patients. The 90 to 100 discovery patients were randomly divided into training and test sets at a 7:3 ratio.

Results the study describes overall, beyond this receptor: Most expanded thyroid clonotypes with frequency above 0.001 were also detected in blood, suggesting blood repertoires may reflect the thyroid immune response. Sample size was not statistically predetermined, and group allocation was not concealed from the investigators. Ophthalmopathy was separated from stable hyperthyroidism by the 13-signature model with 85% to 90% sensitivity and roughly 83% specificity in cross-validation and with 80%/75% in the test set. In validation, the model predicted ophthalmopathy progression with about 64% sensitivity and roughly 78% specificity; more than ten predicted patients were CT-confirmed with GO in a median of roughly 6.8 months.

For repertoire sequencing, the TCR beta CDR3 regions were amplified from RNA transcripts. The first round of RT-PCR was done with HTBI primers and the Qiagen OneStep RT-PCR kit, and was followed by a second round of multiplex PCR, then size selection and purification. Libraries were sequenced on an Illumina HiSeq2000 using paired-end 100 bp reads. In the original analysis: SOAPnuke was used to process the reads, throwing out any read that had adapters, had uncalled bases, had a mean Phred below 15, or lacked an exact constant-primer or identifier match. COPE v1.2.5 was used to merge the high-quality paired reads. Each unique nucleotide sequence was treated as a clonotype, and MiTCR v1.1 was used to align the clonotypes to the IMGT TRB V, D and J references. Analysis was restricted to V-J combinations with a frequency above 0.0001, which covered 99.2% of repertoires. A TCR clonal expansion and chaos score per V-J combination was defined as the ratio of F50 clonal expansion to chaos observed in the TCRdist matrix. Welch's t-statistics and random forest were used to reduce features to some 13 V-J combinations, which were fed into a naive Bayes classifier. The Morisita-Horn index was used to measure how similar the thyroid and blood repertoires were. The public reads were run again by TCRdb, first through fastp at Q25 and then through MiXCR, and only productive beta chains were kept. Each record represents a unique CDR3 protein, reported with the most common genes and DNA among its rows. TCRdb's processing, not the study's, gives the V and J calls here. This sample comprises under 250,000 distinct CDR3 sequences, around a fifth of them detected only once. The ten largest clones represent around two fifths of the sample.

Material: peripheral blood. The chain uses TRBV5-6 and TRBJ2-4; the D segment could be TRBD2, given 6 matching bases. This clonotype was sampled from a woman in her fifties or sixties with Graves' ophthalmopathy. Donor details come from another sample of the same person, matched by shared clones. The CDR3 protein sequence reads: CASSLGGGNIQYF. The bases are TGTGCCAGCAGCTTGGGGGGAGGAAACATTCAGTACTTC.